This T cell receptor beta chain originates from a study of regulatory T cells in long-lasting Graves disease. Study in general: Graves' patients, diagnosed recently, had received antithyroid drugs under 3 months.

Researchers made TCR beta libraries by using iRepertoire HTBI primers and running Arm-PCR on CDR3 regions. From the multiplex PCR reads, TCRdb called clonotypes with MiXCR, one entry per CDR3 protein. The top ten hold about 17% of the sample, which has about 620,000 distinct CDR3 sequences, around 15% seen once. Findings of the study overall: Among samples with persistent disease, TRBV28, TRBJ1-2 and TRBJ2-5 were favored. TCR diversity was lower in persistent Graves' patients than in newly diagnosed ones.

This clonotype showed up many times. As yet, its antigen is unknown. Time point specified: newly diagnosed GD, antithyroid drugs for less than 3 months. Construction of the TCR library relied on RNA isolated from PBMCs. The germline V gene encodes CDR1 MNHEY and CDR2 SMNVEV (reference sequence). The trim removed 0 bases at V and 3 bases at J, leaving 1 base unmatched. This CDR3 region has 15 residues. A further study also used this sample, focusing on T cells in Graves' hyperthyroidism and ophthalmopathy. This second report adds: Among clonotypes expanded in thyroid above 0.001, most were also found in blood.

This material consisted of peripheral blood mononuclear cells (PBMCs), taken at new diagnosis, from a patient treated with antithyroid drugs. This chain joins TRBV27 and TRBJ2-3, with 9 bases matching TRBD2. This receptor was obtained from a woman in her twenties or thirties with Graves disease. The CDR3 DNA reads TGTGCCAGCAGTTTATCTAGCGGGAGAACAGATACGCAGTATTTT. Amino acid sequence: CASSLSSGRTDTQYF.